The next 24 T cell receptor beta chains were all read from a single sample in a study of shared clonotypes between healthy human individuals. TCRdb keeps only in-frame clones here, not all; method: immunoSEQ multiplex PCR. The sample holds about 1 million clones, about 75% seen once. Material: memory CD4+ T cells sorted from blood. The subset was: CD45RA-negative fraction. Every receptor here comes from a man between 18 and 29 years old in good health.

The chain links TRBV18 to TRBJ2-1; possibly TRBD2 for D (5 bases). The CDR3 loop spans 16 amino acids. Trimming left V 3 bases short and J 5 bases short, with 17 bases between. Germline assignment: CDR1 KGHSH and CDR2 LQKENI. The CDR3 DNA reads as TGTGCCAGCTCACCCCTGAATAGCGCCCCTAACAATGAGCAGTTCTTC. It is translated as CASSPLNSAPNNEQFF.

CDR3 loop: CASIQGWDTEAFF. The CDR3 DNA follows: TGTGCCAGCATACAGGGGTGGGACACTGAAGCTTTCTTT. The chain links TRBV28 to TRBJ1-1; 7 positions match TRBD1. The CDR3 sequence is 13 residues long. Germline CDR1 MDHEN, CDR2 SYDVKM. The ends lost 7 bases at V and 3 bases at J; junction bases unmatched: 5.

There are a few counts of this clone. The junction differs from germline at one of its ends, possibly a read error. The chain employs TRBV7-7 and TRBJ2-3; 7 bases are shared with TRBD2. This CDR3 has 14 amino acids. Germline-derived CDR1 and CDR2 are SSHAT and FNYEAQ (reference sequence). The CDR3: CASSLGRGTDTQYF. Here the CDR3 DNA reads TGTGCTAGCAGCTTAGGGAGGGGAACAGATACGCAGTATTTT.

The CDR3 sequence is CASSIRGDNTGELFF. The CDR3 coding sequence is TGTGCCAGTAGTATACGCGGGGATAACACCGGGGAGCTGTTTTTT. The chain joins TRBV19 to TRBJ2-2, with a tentative D call TRBD2 (6 bases). The CDR3 is 15 amino acids. V lost 2 bases to trimming and J lost 2 bases, with 9 bases between them. Germline CDR1 is LNHDA and CDR2 is SQIVND (reference sequence).

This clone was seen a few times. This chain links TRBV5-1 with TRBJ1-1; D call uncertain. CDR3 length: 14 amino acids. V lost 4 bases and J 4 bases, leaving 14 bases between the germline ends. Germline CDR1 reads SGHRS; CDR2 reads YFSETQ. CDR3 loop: CASSAGQSSTEAFF. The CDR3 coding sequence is TGCGCCAGCAGCGCGGGTCAATCATCCACTGAAGCTTTCTTT.

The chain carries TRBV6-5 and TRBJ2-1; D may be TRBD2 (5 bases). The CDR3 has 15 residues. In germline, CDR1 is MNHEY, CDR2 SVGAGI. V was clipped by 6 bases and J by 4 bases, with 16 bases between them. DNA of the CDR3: TGTGCCAGCAGCAGCGAGGGCCTCGGATACAATGAGCAGTTCTTC. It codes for CASSSEGLGYNEQFF.

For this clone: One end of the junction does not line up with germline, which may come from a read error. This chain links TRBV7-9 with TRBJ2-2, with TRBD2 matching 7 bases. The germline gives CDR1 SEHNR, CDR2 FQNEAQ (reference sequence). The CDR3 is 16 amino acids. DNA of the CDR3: TGTGCCAGCAGCTCCCAGCGGGGTAAAAACACCGGAGAGCTGTTTTTT. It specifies CASSSQRGKNTGELFF.

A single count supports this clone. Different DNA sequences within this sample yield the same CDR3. This chain's CDR3 is CASRSTGRDGYTF. The CDR3 coding sequence is TGTGCCAGCAGATCGACAGGGAGGGATGGCTACACCTTC. The chain couples TRBV28 to TRBJ1-2, with 7 bases matching TRBD1. Germline trimming cut 6 bases from V and 6 bases from J; bases unmatched to any gene: 7. This CDR3 is built from 13 residues. The germline V gene has CDR1 MDHEN and CDR2 SYDVKM.

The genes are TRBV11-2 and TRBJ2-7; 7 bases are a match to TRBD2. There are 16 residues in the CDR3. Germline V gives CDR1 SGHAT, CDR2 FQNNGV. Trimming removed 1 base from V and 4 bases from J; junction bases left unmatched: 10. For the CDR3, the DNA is TGTGCCAGCAGCTTAGGGCCGGCTAGCGGTGAATACGAGCAGTACTTC. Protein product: CASSLGPASGEYEQYF. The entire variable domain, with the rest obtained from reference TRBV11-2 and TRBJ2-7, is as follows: EAGVAQSPRYKIIEKRQSVAFWCNPISGHATLYWYQQILGQGPKLLIQFQNNGVVDDSQLPKDRFSAERLKGVDSTLKIQPAKLEDSAVYLCASSLGPASGEYEQYFGPGTRLTVT.

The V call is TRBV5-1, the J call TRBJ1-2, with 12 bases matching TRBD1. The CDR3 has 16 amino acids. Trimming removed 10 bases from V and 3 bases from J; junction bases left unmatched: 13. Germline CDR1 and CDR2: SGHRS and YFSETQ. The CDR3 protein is CASQVGQGAQDYGYTF. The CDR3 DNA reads TGCGCCTCTCAGGTGGGACAGGGGGCGCAGGACTATGGCTACACCTTC.

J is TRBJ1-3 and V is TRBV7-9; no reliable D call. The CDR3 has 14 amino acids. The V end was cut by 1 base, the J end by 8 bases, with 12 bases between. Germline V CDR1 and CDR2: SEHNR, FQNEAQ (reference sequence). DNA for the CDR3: TGTGCCAGCAGCTTAGGGTCAGGCAAAGACACCATATATTTT. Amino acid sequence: CASSLGSGKDTIYF.

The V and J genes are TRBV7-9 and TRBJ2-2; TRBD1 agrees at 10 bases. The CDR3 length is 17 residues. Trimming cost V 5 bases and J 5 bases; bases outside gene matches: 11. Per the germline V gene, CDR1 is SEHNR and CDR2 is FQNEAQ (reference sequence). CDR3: CASSPERPGQGTGELFF. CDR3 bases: TGTGCCAGCAGCCCCGAGCGTCCGGGACAGGGGACCGGGGAGCTGTTTTTT.

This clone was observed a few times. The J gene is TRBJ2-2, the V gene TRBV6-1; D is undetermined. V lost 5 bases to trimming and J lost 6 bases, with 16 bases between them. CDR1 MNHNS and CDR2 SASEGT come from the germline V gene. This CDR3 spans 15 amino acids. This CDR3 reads CASSTRRLGPGELFF. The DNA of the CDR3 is TGTGCCAGCAGTACCCGACGGCTAGGGCCCGGGGAGCTGTTTTTT.

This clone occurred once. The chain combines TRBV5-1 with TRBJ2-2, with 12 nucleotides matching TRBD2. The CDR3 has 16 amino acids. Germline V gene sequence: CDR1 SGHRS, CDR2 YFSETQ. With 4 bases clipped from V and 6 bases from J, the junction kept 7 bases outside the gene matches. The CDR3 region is CASSPTSGRPAGELFF. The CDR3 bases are TGCGCCAGCAGCCCTACTAGCGGGAGGCCCGCCGGGGAGCTGTTTTTT.

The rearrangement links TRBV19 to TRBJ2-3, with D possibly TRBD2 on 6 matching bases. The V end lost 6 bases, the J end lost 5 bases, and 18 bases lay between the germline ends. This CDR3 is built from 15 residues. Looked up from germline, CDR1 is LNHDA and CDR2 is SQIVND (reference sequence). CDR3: CASSLGWDFGDTQYF. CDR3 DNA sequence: TGTGCCAGTAGCCTAGGATGGGACTTTGGAGATACGCAGTATTTT. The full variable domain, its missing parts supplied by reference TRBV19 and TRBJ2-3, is DGGITQSPKYLFRKEGQNVTLSCEQNLNHDAMYWYRQDPGQGLRLIYYSQIVNDFQKGDIAEGYSVSREKKESFPLTVTSAQKNPTAFYLCASSLGWDFGDTQYFGPGTRLTVL.

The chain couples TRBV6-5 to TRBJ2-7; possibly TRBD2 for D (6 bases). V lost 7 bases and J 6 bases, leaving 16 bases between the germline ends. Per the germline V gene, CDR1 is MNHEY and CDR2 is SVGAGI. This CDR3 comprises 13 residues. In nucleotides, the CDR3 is TGTGCCAGCACCACGGGAGCGCTCAGCGAGCAGTACTTC. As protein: CASTTGALSEQYF.

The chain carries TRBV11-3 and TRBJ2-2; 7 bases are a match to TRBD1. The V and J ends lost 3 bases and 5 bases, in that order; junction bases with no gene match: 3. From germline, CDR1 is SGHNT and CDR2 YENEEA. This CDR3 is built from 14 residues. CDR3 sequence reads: CASSLGQNTGELFF. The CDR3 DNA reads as TGTGCCAGCAGCTTGGGACAGAATACCGGGGAGCTGTTTTTT.

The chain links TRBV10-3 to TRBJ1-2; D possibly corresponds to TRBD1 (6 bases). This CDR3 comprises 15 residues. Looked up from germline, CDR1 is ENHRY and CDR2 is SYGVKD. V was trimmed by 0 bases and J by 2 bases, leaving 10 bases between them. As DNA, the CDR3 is TGTGCCATCAGTGAGTCTGGGACAAAAAACTATGGCTACACCTTC. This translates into CAISESGTKNYGYTF.

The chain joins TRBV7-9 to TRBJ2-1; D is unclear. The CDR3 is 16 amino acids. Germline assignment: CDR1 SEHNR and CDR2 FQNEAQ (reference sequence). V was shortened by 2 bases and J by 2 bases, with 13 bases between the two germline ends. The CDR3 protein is CASSLNPRPTYNEQFF. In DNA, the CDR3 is TGTGCCAGCAGCTTAAATCCGAGACCGACCTACAATGAGCAGTTCTTC.

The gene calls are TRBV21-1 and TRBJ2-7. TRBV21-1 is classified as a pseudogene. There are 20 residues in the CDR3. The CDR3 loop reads CASSQDCEGRQGLMPYEQYF. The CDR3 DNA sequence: TGTGCCAGCAGCCAGGATTGTGAGGGGAGGCAGGGGCTAATGCCCTACGAGCAGTACTTC.

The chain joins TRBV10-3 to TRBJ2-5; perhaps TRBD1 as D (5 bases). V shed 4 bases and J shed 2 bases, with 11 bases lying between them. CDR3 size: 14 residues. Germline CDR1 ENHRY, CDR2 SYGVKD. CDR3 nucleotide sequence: TGTGCCATCAGTGGGGCAGGGTCGCAAGAGACCCAGTACTTC. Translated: CAISGAGSQETQYF.

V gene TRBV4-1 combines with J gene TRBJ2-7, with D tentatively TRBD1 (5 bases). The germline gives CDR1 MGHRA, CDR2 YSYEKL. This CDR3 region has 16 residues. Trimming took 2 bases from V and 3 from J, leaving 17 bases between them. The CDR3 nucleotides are TGCGCCAGCAGCCAAATTCCTGGACACTTTAACTACGAGCAGTACTTC. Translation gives CASSQIPGHFNYEQYF.

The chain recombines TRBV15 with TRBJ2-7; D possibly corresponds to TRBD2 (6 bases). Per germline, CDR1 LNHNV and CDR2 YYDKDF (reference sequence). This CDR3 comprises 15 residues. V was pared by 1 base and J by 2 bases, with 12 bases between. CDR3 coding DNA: TGTGCCACCAGCAGAGCTCCGGGGGAAACCTACGAGCAGTACTTC. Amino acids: CATSRAPGETYEQYF.

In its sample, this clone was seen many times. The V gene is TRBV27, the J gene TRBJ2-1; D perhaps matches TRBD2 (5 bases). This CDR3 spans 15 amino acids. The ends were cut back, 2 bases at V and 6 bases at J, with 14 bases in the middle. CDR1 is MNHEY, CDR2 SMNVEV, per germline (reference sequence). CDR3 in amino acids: CASSLDQTAGNEQFF. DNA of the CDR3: TGTGCCAGCAGTTTAGACCAGACCGCGGGCAATGAGCAGTTCTTC.